This passage covers 5 T cell receptor beta chains from one sample sequenced in a study of shared clonotypes between healthy human individuals. The method was immunoSEQ multiplex PCR; TCRdb's version includes in-frame clones alone and lacks a portion of them. This table holds about 600,000 clones, almost 97% found once. The sample comprised naive CD4+ T cells sorted from blood. The sample's subset: CD45RA+ positively selected. Every receptor here comes from a woman in her twenties or thirties in good health.

V gene TRBV5-4 combines with J gene TRBJ2-7; a weak D match, TRBD1 (5 bases). V lost 2 bases, J lost 3 bases, and 15 bases lay in between. Germline loops: CDR1 SGHNT, CDR2 YYREEE (reference sequence). The CDR3 extends over 15 amino acids. CDR3 DNA: TGTGCCAGCAGCTTATGGGGCATGGGGCGCTACGAGCAGTACTTC. Its translation is CASSLWGMGRYEQYF. The full variable domain, rest sourced from reference TRBV5-4 and TRBJ2-7, is ETGVTQSPTHLIKTRGQQVTLRCSSQSGHNTVSWYQQALGQGPQFIFQYYREEENGRGNFPPRFSGLQFPNYSSELNVNALELDDSALYLCASSLWGMGRYEQYFGPGTRLTVT.

The rearrangement joins TRBV18 to TRBJ2-5; 11 positions match TRBD1. TRBJ2-7 matches the DNA end more closely, so the J call is doubtful. The CDR3 length is 15 residues. The germline V gene encodes CDR1 KGHSH and CDR2 LQKENI. In nucleotides, the CDR3 is TGTGCCAGCTCACCACCGGGACAGGGGGTCTACGAGCAGTACTTC. It specifies CASSPPGQGVYEQYF.

The CDR3 region has the DNA TGTGCCAGCAGTGAAAGGCAGGGGCACTATGGCTACACCTTC. Residues: CASSERQGHYGYTF. This rearrangement joins TRBV6-1 to TRBJ1-2; D perhaps matches TRBD1 (6 bases). Germline V lookup: CDR1 MNHNS, CDR2 SASEGT. The CDR3 is 14 residues long. Trimming cost V 2 bases and J 3 bases, with 10 bases left between them.

The V and J genes are TRBV19 and TRBJ2-3; tentatively, D is TRBD2 (5 bases). Deletions cut 8 bases from V and 4 bases from J, with 13 bases between. This CDR3 region has 13 residues. Germline V lookup: CDR1 LNHDA, CDR2 SQIVND (reference sequence). The CDR3 region is CASGVRAADTQYF. CDR3 sequence (DNA): TGTGCCAGTGGTGTGAGGGCCGCAGATACGCAGTATTTT.

The genes are TRBV19 and TRBJ1-3; D is unclear. The germline V gene encodes CDR1 LNHDA and CDR2 SQIVND (reference sequence). The CDR3 runs 15 residues. V shed 3 bases and J shed 0 bases, with 9 bases lying between them. In DNA, the CDR3 is TGTGCCAGTAGTATGTTCGGGAGCTCTGGAAACACCATATATTTT. The encoded protein is CASSMFGSSGNTIYF.